What follows is one TCR beta chain and its context. Cohort allocation depended upon clinical history that participants reported. Resolution of symptoms, clearance, or two negative PCRs was present in recovered Cohort 3 donors. These data come from a study of blood T cell repertoires in COVID-19. V was trimmed by 5 bases and J by 1 base, leaving 15 bases between them. Germline CDR1 reads SGHTA; CDR2 reads FQGTGA. The CDR3 is 16 amino acids. Methods used by the authors: It was from reference gene primer amplification that nucleated cell counts were estimated. The assay was immunoSEQ multiplex PCR, and TCRdb's table has in-frame clones only and misses some. V, J and clone size reflect that table, while D and trimming were determined from the DNA. This sample yields more than 300,000 clones, of which 88% are seen a single time; 1.2% belongs to the top ten.

Sequencing was done on a sample of PBMCs or T cells enriched from blood (not recorded which). The receptor's source is a woman between 18 and 29 years old who had recovered from COVID-19. The chain is built from TRBV7-3 and TRBJ1-3; D gene ambiguous. This CDR3 is CASSPKHPTSGNTIYF. The CDR3 region has the DNA TGTGCCAGCAGCCCTAAACATCCGACATCTGGAAACACCATATATTTT.